A single sample gave rise to the 13 T cell receptor beta chains below, sequenced in a study of human T cells and chemical hapten exposure. TCRdb recomputed calls from the RACE reads with MiXCR, one row per CDR3 protein. This table has some 91,000 distinct CDR3 sequences, around a quarter appearing once. The sample's time point: patch test 3, about 24 weeks after DPC sensitization. Treatment indicated: therapeutic diphenylcyclopropenone sensitization with weekly scalp DPC. The sequencing here drew on whole blood, taken in connection with sensitization to the hapten diphenylcyclopropenone (DPC). The origin of the receptors is a middle-aged man with alopecia areata. Some clones in this sample may be carry-over from other donors' samples.

The chain combines TRBV20-1 with TRBJ2-3, with TRBD2 matching 8 bases. Germline assignment: CDR1 DFQATT and CDR2 SNEGSKA (reference sequence). CDR3 length: 15 residues. V gave up 4 bases and J gave up 1 base; unmatched junction bases: 7. This CDR3 reads CSATHSGARTDTQYF. The CDR3 coding sequence is TGCAGTGCTACCCATAGCGGGGCTCGCACAGATACGCAGTATTTT.

The chain is built from TRBV5-1 and TRBJ2-7; maybe TRBD2 (6 bases). CDR3 length: 13 residues. With 4 bases removed from V and 6 bases from J, the gap between germline ends came to 14 bases. From germline, CDR1 is SGHRS and CDR2 YFSETQ. CDR3 loop: CASSTAGGTEQYF. The CDR3 DNA is TGCGCCAGCAGCACCGCCGGAGGGACCGAGCAGTACTTC.

The sample holds a few counts of this clonotype. The chain carries TRBV9 and TRBJ1-1, with a weak D call TRBD1 (6 bases). From germline, CDR1 is SGDLS and CDR2 YYNGEE. V lost 3 bases, J lost 0 bases, and 12 bases lay in between. The CDR3 loop spans 15 amino acids. CDR3 in DNA: TGTGCCAGCAGCGGAACACAGGGAATGAACACTGAAGCTTTCTTT. Its protein is CASSGTQGMNTEAFF.

The CDR3 nucleotides read TGTGCCAGCAGAGGCGGACTAGCGGGTCACTACGAGCAGTACTTC. It specifies CASRGGLAGHYEQYF. V gene TRBV21-1 combines with J gene TRBJ2-7; TRBD2 reflects the table's D call only, with no check against the DNA. TRBV21-1 is a recognized pseudogene. The length of the CDR3 is 15 residues.

The rearrangement uses TRBV28 and TRBJ2-2; D not resolved. This CDR3 is built from 13 residues. V lost 5 bases and J lost 5, with 9 bases in between. CDR1 and CDR2 (germline): MDHEN, SYDVKM. The CDR3 nucleotides read TGTGCCAGCAGTATCTACTATACCGGGGAGCTGTTTTTT. Its translation is CASSIYYTGELFF.

The genes are TRBV28 and TRBJ1-4, with 7 bases lining up with TRBD1. Germline-derived CDR1 and CDR2 are MDHEN and SYDVKM. This CDR3 has 15 residues. Trimming took 2 bases from V and 7 from J; bases not matched to a gene: 7. CDR3 coding DNA: TGTGCCAGCAGTTTACGACGACAGGGCGGTGAAAAACTGTTTTTT. This codes for CASSLRRQGGEKLFF. Variable domain in full (rest from reference TRBV28 and TRBJ1-4): DVKVTQSSRYLVKRTGEKVFLECVQDMDHENMFWYRQDPGLGLRLIYFSYDVKMKEKGDIPEGYSVSREKKERFSLILESASTNQTSMYLCASSLRRQGGEKLFFGSGTQLSVL.

This clonotype appeared a few times. The chain has TRBV11-2 and TRBJ2-1, with D perhaps TRBD1 (5 bases). The germline gives CDR1 SGHAT, CDR2 FQNNGV. This CDR3 region has 13 residues. V shed 0 bases and J shed 6 bases, with 6 bases lying between them. Here the CDR3 DNA reads TGTGCCAGCAGCTTAGATAGGGGCAATGAGCAGTTCTTC. Its protein is CASSLDRGNEQFF.

There are many counts of this clonotype. The J gene is TRBJ2-2, the V gene TRBV5-5, with D possibly TRBD1 on 7 matching bases. The CDR3 has 15 amino acids. Trimming removed 1 base at V and 10 bases at J, with 17 bases between. The germline V gene encodes CDR1 SGHKS and CDR2 YYEKEE (reference sequence). CDR3 loop: CASSLTGETGAELFF. In DNA, the CDR3 is TGTGCCAGCAGCTTGACAGGGGAGACGGGAGCGGAGCTGTTTTTT.

The rearrangement joins TRBV6-2 or TRBV6-3 to TRBJ2-3; 7 bases align to TRBD1. V was pared by 6 bases and J by 3 bases, with 12 bases of the junction left unmatched. The CDR3 has 16 amino acids. CDR1 is MNHEY and CDR2 is SVGEGT in the germline V gene. As DNA, the CDR3 is TGTGCCAGCAGCCCGGGACAGTTCCTTGGGACAGATACGCAGTATTTT. It is translated as CASSPGQFLGTDTQYF.

This chain connects TRBV20-1 to TRBJ2-3, with D uncertain. The V end was cut by 6 bases, the J end by 6 bases, with 13 bases between. From germline, CDR1 is DFQATT and CDR2 SNEGSKA (reference sequence). CDR3 length equals 12 residues. This CDR3 is CSAGPSMDTQYF. The CDR3, as DNA: TGCAGTGCCGGGCCTTCAATGGATACGCAGTATTTT.

This clonotype turned up a few times. The rearrangement uses TRBV7-2 and TRBJ2-7; D not resolved. The CDR3 runs to 13 residues. The V and J ends lost 1 base and 3 bases respectively, with 7 bases between them. Germline CDR1 and CDR2: SGHTA and FQGNSA. The CDR3 loop is CASSLVSGYEQYF. In DNA form, the CDR3 reads TGTGCCAGCAGCTTAGTTTCCGGCTACGAGCAGTACTTC. Drawing the rest from reference TRBV7-2 and TRBJ2-7, the complete variable domain is GAGVSQSPSNKVTEKGKDVELRCDPISGHTALYWYRQSLGQGLEFLIYFQGNSAPDKSGLPSDRFSAERTGGSVSTLTIQRTQQEDSAVYLCASSLVSGYEQYFGPGTRLTVT.

CDR3: CASSYQGGEQFF. In nucleotides, the CDR3 is TGTGCCAGCAGTTACCAGGGAGGCGAGCAGTTCTTC. The gene calls are TRBV12-3 or TRBV12-4 and TRBJ2-1, with D maybe TRBD2 (6 bases). CDR3 length: 12 amino acids. V was trimmed by 4 bases and J by 10 bases, leaving 11 bases between them.

V gene TRBV5-1 combines with J gene TRBJ2-1, with no clear D. CDR3 length equals 15 residues. Deletions cut 0 bases from V and 2 bases from J, with 9 bases between. Looked up from germline, CDR1 is SGHRS and CDR2 is YFSETQ. In DNA, the CDR3 is TGCGCCAGCAGCTTGGGGCAGGTAGCCTACAATGAGCAGTTCTTC. This codes for CASSLGQVAYNEQFF.